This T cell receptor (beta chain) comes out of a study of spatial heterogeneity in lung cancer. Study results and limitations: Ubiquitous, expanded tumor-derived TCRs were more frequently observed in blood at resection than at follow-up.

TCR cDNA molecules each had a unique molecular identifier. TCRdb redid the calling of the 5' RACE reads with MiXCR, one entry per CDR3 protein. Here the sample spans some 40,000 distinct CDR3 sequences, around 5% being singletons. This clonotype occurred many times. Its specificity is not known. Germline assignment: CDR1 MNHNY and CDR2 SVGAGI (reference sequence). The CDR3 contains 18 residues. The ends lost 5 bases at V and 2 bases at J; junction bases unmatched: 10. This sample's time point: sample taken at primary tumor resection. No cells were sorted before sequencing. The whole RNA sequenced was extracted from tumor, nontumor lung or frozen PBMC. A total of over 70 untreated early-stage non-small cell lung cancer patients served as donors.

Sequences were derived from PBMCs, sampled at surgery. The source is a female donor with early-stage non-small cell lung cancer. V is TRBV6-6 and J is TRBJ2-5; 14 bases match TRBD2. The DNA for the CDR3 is TGTGCCAGCAGTCACGCCCCCCGGACTAGCGGGGGGCAAGAGACCCAGTACTTC. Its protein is CASSHAPRTSGGQETQYF.